Listed below are T cell receptor beta chains from one sample, sequenced in a study of blood T cell repertoires in COVID-19. Assay: immunoSEQ multiplex PCR; the TCRdb copy retains only in-frame clones and omits some. The sample yields 240,000 or so clones, 81% seen once. The sequenced sample was peripheral blood. The receptors come from an elderly woman with COVID-19, enrolled during active disease. Both conserved end residues are part of each CDR3. D genes are given only for firm matches. Size is stated for part of the rows, as once, few or many counts, or as a class when the clone is expanded.

CDR3 length,D gene,V gene,J gene,clone size,CDR3 protein,CDR3 DNA
12,NA,TRBV10-3,TRBJ1-1,NA,CAISTGFTEAFF,TGTGCCATCTCAACAGGTTTCACTGAAGCTTTCTTT
12,NA,TRBV29-1,TRBJ2-7,NA,CSVQSRNGEQYF,TGCAGCGTCCAAAGCCGTAACGGGGAGCAGTACTTC
15,NA,TRBV6-1,TRBJ1-6,NA,CASSESEGVNSPLHF,TGTGCCAGCAGTGAATCCGAGGGGGTTAATTCACCCCTCCACTTT
13,NA,TRBV6-2/TRBV6-3,TRBJ2-5,NA,CASSRQYKETQYF,TGTGCCAGCAGTCGACAGTATAAAGAGACCCAGTACTTC
18,TRBD1,TRBV5-6,TRBJ1-1,once,CASSPRLRQFKRTGEAFF,TGTGCCAGCAGCCCCCGACTTAGACAGTTTAAGAGGACAGGAGAAGCTTTCTTT
15,NA,TRBV5-5,TRBJ2-1,NA,CASSPGQFRVNEQFF,TGTGCCAGCAGCCCTGGCCAGTTCAGGGTCAATGAGCAGTTCTTC
13,TRBD2,TRBV3-1/TRBV3-2,TRBJ2-1,few,CASSQTTSGFVFF,TGTGCCAGCAGCCAAACGACTAGCGGCTTCGTGTTCTTC
16,NA,TRBV3-1/TRBV3-2,TRBJ1-4,once,CASSQAGKATNEKLFF,TGTGCCAGCAGCCAAGCGGGGAAAGCAACTAATGAAAAACTGTTTTTT
16,TRBD1,TRBV18,TRBJ1-5,NA,CASSPDMTGGDQPQHF,TGTGCCAGCTCACCCGATATGACAGGGGGTGATCAGCCCCAGCATTTT
17,NA,TRBV3-1/TRBV3-2,TRBJ2-3,few,CASSQDSGRRLTDTQYF,TGTGCCAGCAGCCAAGATTCAGGTCGACGGTTAACAGATACGCAGTATTTT
11,NA,TRBV30,TRBJ1-2,NA,CACLGGRGYTF,TGTGCCTGTCTGGGAGGGAGAGGCTACACCTTC